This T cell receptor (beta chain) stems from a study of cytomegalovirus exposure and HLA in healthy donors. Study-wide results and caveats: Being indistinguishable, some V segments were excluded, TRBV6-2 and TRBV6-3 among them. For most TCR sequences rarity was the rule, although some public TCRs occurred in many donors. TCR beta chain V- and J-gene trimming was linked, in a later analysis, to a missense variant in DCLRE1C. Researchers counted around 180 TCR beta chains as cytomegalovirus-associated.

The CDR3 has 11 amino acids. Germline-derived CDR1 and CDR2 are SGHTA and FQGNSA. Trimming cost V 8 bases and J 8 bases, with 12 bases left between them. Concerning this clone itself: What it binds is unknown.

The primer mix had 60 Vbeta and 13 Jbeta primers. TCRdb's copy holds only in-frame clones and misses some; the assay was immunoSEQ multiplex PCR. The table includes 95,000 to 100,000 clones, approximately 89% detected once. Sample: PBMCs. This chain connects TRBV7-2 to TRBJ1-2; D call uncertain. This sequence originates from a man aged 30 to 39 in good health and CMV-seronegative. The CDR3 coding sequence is TGTGCCAGCCGGGAGGGCGCGGGCTACACCTTC. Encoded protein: CASREGAGYTF.